This T cell receptor (beta chain) originates from a study of blood T cell repertoires in COVID-19. Overall study context: The origin of the acute and convalescent COVID-19 samples was the United States, Italy and Spain. Sample material is recorded as cDNA or gDNA derived from T cells, B-cell-depleted T cells, or PBMCs.

This clone was seen only a few times. The CDR3 extends over 14 amino acids. V shed 5 bases, J shed 7 bases, and the junction held 6 bases outside the gene matches. CDR1 and CDR2 (germline): SGHTA, FQGNSA. Method: immunoSEQ multiplex PCR; TCRdb's copy keeps in-frame clones and lacks some. The sample lists tens of thousands of clones, approximately 88% occurring once. Sequencing used peripheral blood. The genes are TRBV7-2 and TRBJ2-1, with 9 bases fitting TRBD2. The receptor was derived from a woman of 80 years or more with acute or convalescent COVID-19. The CDR3 sequence: CASSHSGGNNEQFF. DNA for the CDR3: TGTGCCAGCAGCCACAGCGGGGGGAATAATGAGCAGTTCTTC.